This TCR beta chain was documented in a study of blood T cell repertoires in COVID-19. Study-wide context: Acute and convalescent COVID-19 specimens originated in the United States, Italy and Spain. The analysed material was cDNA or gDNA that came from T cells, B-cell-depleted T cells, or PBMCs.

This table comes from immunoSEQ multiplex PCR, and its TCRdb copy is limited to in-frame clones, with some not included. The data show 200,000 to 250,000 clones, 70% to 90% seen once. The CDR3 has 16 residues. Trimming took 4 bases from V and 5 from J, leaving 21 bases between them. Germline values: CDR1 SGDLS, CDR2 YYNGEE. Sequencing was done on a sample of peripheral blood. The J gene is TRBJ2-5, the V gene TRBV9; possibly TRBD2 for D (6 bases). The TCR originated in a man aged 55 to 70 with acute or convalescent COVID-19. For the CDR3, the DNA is TGTGCCAGCAGCTTGAACCGCAACCGGGAGAAGGAGACCCAGTACTTC. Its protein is CASSLNRNREKETQYF.